The clone carrying this TCR beta chain was detected many times. This specimen comes from a study of early T cells in non-severe SARS-CoV-2 infection. As for the study in general: Sequenced material consisted of bulk RNA (from unsorted whole blood), and chains were unpaired.

CDR1 is SEHNR, CDR2 FQNEAQ, per germline (reference sequence). The CDR3 has 14 amino acids. V was shortened by 0 bases and J by 1 base, with 3 bases between the two germline ends. TCRdb called the 5' RACE reads again in MiXCR, with one record for every CDR3 protein. Among 40,000 to 55,000 distinct CDR3 sequences listed, around a tenth were seen once. The chain combines TRBV7-9 with TRBJ2-2; no definite D call. The clonotype originates from an adult who was a healthcare worker with PCR-confirmed SARS-CoV-2 infection or an uninfected control (not recorded which). The specimen sequenced was whole blood. CDR3 sequence (DNA): TGTGCCAGCAGCTTAGCCAGGAACACCGGGGAGCTGTTTTTT. It specifies CASSLARNTGELFF.